This T cell receptor beta chain was profiled in a study of long-term antiretroviral therapy in people with HIV (dated 2022 in TCRdb). At the level of the whole study: The earliest samples were collected about a decade before the 2015 WHO recommendation for immediate ART, when ART was typically delayed until CD4 counts fell. A retrospective serial study tested whether changes in peripheral blood TRB repertoire composition and diversity were associated with ART initiation and durable HIV suppression. A total of 150 to 200 cryopreserved PBMC samples came from 25 to 35 adults with confirmed HIV infection and were collected serially over a mean of roughly 6 years (range 1-12). Among the roughly 30 participants with HIV, eleven to twelve were female. Test extractions of a monoclonal T-cell line alongside under 35 polyclonal samples showed no cross-contamination during QIAcube processing.

To be included, a participant needed at least one PBMC sample from before ART initiation plus at least two post-ART samples. Treatment was received in the United States of America by all participants with HIV. Before DNA extraction, cryopreserved samples of about 1-11 million PBMC were thawed and then washed. At the time of the earliest PBMC sample for each participant with HIV, ages ranged from 23 to 54 years. PBMC samples were contributed by each participant from 1-4 timepoints before ART initiation and 2-8 timepoints after ART initiation, with a median of 7 samples. Serial HIV viral load, CD4+ T-cell count, ART history and demographic data were obtained for every participant. Genomic DNA was extracted from unsorted PBMC with a Qiagen kit on a QIAcube, with processing performed in batches of 12 samples. What the study reported, not specific to this receptor: Unsorted PBMC were profiled instead of sorted CD4+ and CD8+ T cells because pre-ART samples had limited cell numbers. Starting ART was linked to a significant rise in TRB diversity, yet even after long-term ART the diversity remained significantly lower than in transplant donor controls. Owing to limited PBMC availability, only the TCR beta chain was sequenced, without alpha chain pairing. Narrower CDR3 length ranges were observed in HIV repertoires than in controls, and an antigen-experienced repertoire with only a slight naive shift after ART was suggested by the network structure. The repertoire was dominated across all time points by expanded TRB clones identified before ART initiation, although this dominance was seen to fluctuate and to decrease in many PLHIV after ART. No data were available on ART adherence, viral resistance or therapy changes, limiting inferences about post-ART repertoire changes. The samples were dated from about 2003 to 2018, and the ART regimens that were used may be less effective than current ART regimens.

The CDR3 runs 18 residues from the cysteine to the phenylalanine. Only the CDR3 DNA stays, 54 bases, in frame from base 1. V is shortened by 5 bases, J by 0 bases, and the region joining them spans 20 bases. CDR1 SGHRS and CDR2 YFSETQ were looked up in the germline V gene. As regards this clone: It has no known antigen specificity. Nothing much larger sits one base from this clone, and base qualities are not available.

The immunoSEQ hsTCRB v3.0 assay was used at survey level resolution to sequence the TRB variable region. TRB sequencing targeted a depth of about 40,000-50,000 T-cell genomes per sample. An Illumina MiSeq with a v3 150-cycle kit was used to sequence the pooled TRB libraries. In the paper's pipeline: Analysis of repertoires was carried out in R inside a reproducible Nextflow workflow spanning QC, data transformation and analysis. LymphoSeq2, an R package for exploring AIRR-Seq data, was used to implement the custom analyses. A few samples that yielded fewer than 5000 total TRB sequences were excluded, so that 188 HIV repertoires were analyzed. Among the roughly 180 retained HIV repertoires, some 60 were collected before ART initiation and 129 after ART initiation. Each repertoire was downsampled to 5000 TRB nucleotide sequences, and summary statistics were averaged across 100 downsampling iterations. TRB sequences were retained for analysis only if CDR3 regions of at least seven amino acids were present. Two measures captured diversity: a Shannon entropy-derived clonality score and the Gini coefficient. In the repertoire networks, any two of the top 5000 CDR3 amino acid sequences were connected whenever the two sequences differed by an edit distance of one. Antigen specificity groups and MHC restriction were predicted for TRB CDR3 amino acid sequences with GLIPH2. To flag known associations with CMV, EBV, HIV or tissue antigens, CDR3 amino acid sequences were compared against VDJdb and McPAS-TCR. Pre-ART, post-ART and control groups were compared with Wilcoxon signed-rank tests and Holm-Bonferroni correction. In TCRdb, the immuneACCESS table is reduced to in-frame sequences with V and J assigned. These tables do not hold every clone; where another copy was compared, an unresolved V gene accounts for under half, and the others remain unexplained. The V and J calls and clone size are taken from that table; D and trimming were inferred from the DNA. Present in this sample are about 18,000 clones, 78% of which were seen just once. The biggest ten clones account for approximately 13% of the sample.

The source of this sequence is a woman aged 45-60 years with HIV. In this chain, TRBV5-1 is recombined with TRBJ1-4; possibly the D gene is TRBD1, per 6 matching bases. The sample here was unsorted PBMCs, taken 0.3 years after starting antiretroviral therapy. In nucleotides, the sequence is TGCGCCAGCAGTGGGGGCCGTGGTGGAATGACAACTAATGAAAAACTGTTTTTT. Its translation reads: CASSGGRGGMTTNEKLFF. With the portions outside the CDR3 filled from the reference TRBV5-1 and TRBJ1-4 genes, the complete variable region becomes KAGVTQTPRYLIKTRGQQVTLSCSPISGHRSVSWYQQTPGQGLQFLFEYFSETQRNKGNFPGRFSGRQFSNSRSEMNVSTLELGDSALYLCASSGGRGGMTTNEKLFFGSGTQLSVL.